This T cell receptor (beta chain) was recorded in a study of T cells in Graves' hyperthyroidism and ophthalmopathy. This clonotype was detected many times. Germline V gene lookup returns CDR1 MDHEN and CDR2 SYDVKM. The CDR3 runs to 14 residues. The V gene end was trimmed by 5 bases and the J gene end by 6 bases; junction bases not matched to a gene: 6. RNA transcripts yielded amplified TCR beta CDR3 regions. The TCR CDR3 first-round RT-PCR relied on the HTBI primer set. MiXCR, run by TCRdb on the multiplex PCR reads, gives a single entry per CDR3 protein. The table includes some 490,000 distinct CDR3 sequences, around 16% detected once. Source material for PBMCs was more than 7.5 ml fresh peripheral blood.

The J gene is TRBJ2-1, the V gene TRBV28; 8 bases match TRBD2. This sequence was found in a woman in her twenties or thirties with Graves' ophthalmopathy. The sequencing input was blood. The CDR3 DNA is TGTGCCAGCAGTCCCCCCGGACTAGCCAATGAGCAGTTCTTC. As protein: CASSPPGLANEQFF.